The clone carrying this T cell receptor beta chain came up a few times. The data stem from a study of cytomegalovirus exposure and HLA in healthy donors. CDR1 and CDR2 from the germline V gene are MDHEN and SYDVKM. The CDR3 covers 15 residues. The PCR contained 60 Vbeta and 13 Jbeta primers. Sequencing used immunoSEQ multiplex PCR; TCRdb keeps in-frame clones, though not all of them. The sample has 60,000 to 70,000 clones, less than 70% seen once; the top ten hold 9.5% to 12%. The sequencing sample was made of PBMCs. This chain uses TRBV28 with TRBJ1-1; D possibly corresponds to TRBD1 (6 bases). The source is a woman aged 30 to 39 in good health and CMV-seronegative. The CDR3 protein is CRSSLRTEMNTEAFF. The DNA for the CDR3 is TGTCGCAGCAGTTTAAGGACAGAGATGAACACTGAAGCTTTCTTT.